This T cell receptor (beta chain) was recorded in a study of blood T cell repertoires in COVID-19. Study-level information: Sample material is recorded as cDNA or gDNA derived from T cells, B-cell-depleted T cells, or PBMCs.

Original methodology: It was from reference gene primer amplification that nucleated cell counts were estimated. Generated by immunoSEQ multiplex PCR, the TCRdb table keeps only in-frame clones and is missing some. V and J calls and clone size come straight from that table; D and trimming were deduced from the DNA. In the table there are 180,000 or so clones, approximately 80% of which are singletons. Those who participated ranged in age from roughly 18 to 89 years and resided in 24 US areas. Donors were grouped by their self-reported clinical history. Sequenced sample: PBMCs or T cells enriched from blood (not recorded which). This TCR came from a man between 45 and 60 years old who had recovered from COVID-19.

CDR3 sequence reads: CASTLDRGLTEAFF. DNA of the CDR3: TGTGCCAGCACTCTGGACAGGGGGCTAACTGAAGCTTTCTTT. This chain uses TRBV7-2 with TRBJ1-1; 11 positions match TRBD1. This CDR3 comprises 14 residues. CDR1 is SGHTA and CDR2 is FQGNSA in the germline V gene. V was pared by 7 bases and J by 5 bases, with 6 bases of the junction left unmatched. Looking up the rest from reference TRBV7-2 and TRBJ1-1 gives the full variable domain: GAGVSQSPSNKVTEKGKDVELRCDPISGHTALYWYRQSLGQGLEFLIYFQGNSAPDKSGLPSDRFSAERTGGSVSTLTIQRTQQEDSAVYLCASTLDRGLTEAFFGQGTRLTVV.